The rows below give T cell receptor beta chains drawn from one sample of a study of Ad26.COV2.S vaccination and SARS-CoV-2 variants. Generated by immunoSEQ multiplex PCR, the TCRdb table keeps only in-frame clones and is missing some. The sample gives some 480,000 clones, around 85% of which show up once; about 13% is in the top ten. The source was peripheral blood, collected in a trial of Ad26.COV2.S vaccine versus placebo. Receptors originate from a person between 18 and 59 years old who received the Ad26.COV2.S COVID-19 vaccine or a placebo. CDR3s include the opening cysteine and the closing phenylalanine or tryptophan. The D gene is left open where the match is weak. Clone size is not always given. Where it is, it says once, few, many or a class for expanded clones.

>TRBJ1-1|TRBV6-5|TRBD1|NA
CASSYPQGVAFF
TGTGCCAGCAGTTACCCACAGGGGGTGGCTTTCTTT
>TRBJ2-1|TRBV7-2|NA|NA
CASSLAPPGASSYNEQFF
TGTGCCAGCAGCTTAGCCCCTCCCGGGGCTAGCTCCTACAATGAGCAGTTCTTC
>TRBJ2-5|TRBV15|NA|NA
CATSSRDNTETQYF
TGTGCCACCAGCTCCCGGGACAACACGGAGACCCAGTACTTC
>TRBJ1-1|TRBV18|NA|NA
CASSPVVDTEAFF
TGTGCCAGCTCCCCCGTGGTGGACACTGAAGCTTTCTTT
>TRBJ1-4|TRBV4-3|TRBD1|few
CASSPQGFGEKLFF
TGCGCCAGCAGCCCACAGGGGTTTGGTGAAAAACTGTTTTTT
>TRBJ1-4|TRBV5-4|NA|NA
CASSTPGGGRGEKLFF
TGTGCCAGCAGCACGCCGGGTGGGGGCAGAGGAGAAAAACTGTTTTTT
>TRBJ1-2|TRBV27|TRBD1|NA
CASTGRTGDYGYTF
TGTGCCAGCACCGGTCGGACAGGGGACTATGGCTACACCTTC
>TRBJ1-6|TRBV2|NA|NA
CASTPIMGEVAYNSPLHF
TGTGCCAGCACCCCGATAATGGGGGAAGTCGCCTATAATTCACCCCTCCACTTT
>TRBJ2-7|TRBV7-2|NA|NA
CASSLRGGGGLNYEQYF
TGTGCCAGCAGCTTAAGAGGGGGGGGAGGCCTTAACTACGAGCAGTACTTC
>TRBJ2-5|TRBV7-2|TRBD1|NA
CASSLWDRGKTQYF
TGTGCCAGCAGCTTATGGGACAGGGGAAAGACCCAGTACTTC